These T cell receptor beta chains were read from a single sample in a study of CD8+CD57+ T cells in acquired aplastic anemia. MiXCR, applied by TCRdb to the reads, yields one record per CDR3 protein. The sample carries approximately 300,000 distinct CDR3 sequences, 45% to 65% recorded once. Sample: sorted CD4+, CD8+, or CD8+CD57+ T cells (not recorded which) from PBMCs. The receptors shown here come from a human donor with aplastic anemia. Each CDR3 is given with its conserved first and last residue. The D gene is left open where the match is weak. Only some rows state a clone size, as once, few, many or a class for expanded clones.

j_call | clone_size | v_call | d_call | cdr3_length | cdr3_nt | cdr3_aa
TRBJ2-6 | - | TRBV9 | TRBD1 | 18 | TGTGCCAGCAGCTCCGGGACAGGGGGCAACTCTGGGGCCAACGTCCTGACTTTC | CASSSGTGGNSGANVLTF
TRBJ2-1 | - | TRBV10-3 | - | 14 | TGTGCCACCGTTACGAAAAGCTCCTACAATGAGCAGTTCTTC | CATVTKSSYNEQFF
TRBJ2-5 | - | TRBV20-1 | - | 13 | TGCAGTGCTAGAGACTGGGGGAGGGAGACCCAGTACTTC | CSARDWGRETQYF
TRBJ1-2 | once | TRBV2 | - | 15 | TGTGCCACCGCAGGACTAGCGGGAGGAATCGGTGGCTACACCTTC | CATAGLAGGIGGYTF
TRBJ2-1 | - | TRBV9 | TRBD2 | 16 | TGTGCCAGCAGCCTCAGATTAGCGGGTGTCAACAATGAGCAGTTCTTC | CASSLRLAGVNNEQFF
TRBJ2-2 | - | TRBV6-2/TRBV6-3 | - | 16 | TGTGCCAGCAGCAACCTTCTTGGGCAGCAGACCGGGGAGCTGTTTTTT | CASSNLLGQQTGELFF
TRBJ2-7 | - | TRBV19 | TRBD2 | 14 | TGTGCCAGTAGTATACTAGCGGGGGGGCGCGAGCAGCACTTC | CASSILAGGREQHF
TRBJ1-5 | many | TRBV20-1 | TRBD1 | 15 | TGCAGTGCTAGAGATGTGGGACAGGGTGTTGAGCCCCAGCATTTT | CSARDVGQGVEPQHF
TRBJ1-1 | many | TRBV5-4 | - | 15 | TGTGCCAGCAGCCCAAGCGGGGGACAGAACACTGAAGCTTTCTTT | CASSPSGGQNTEAFF
TRBJ1-5 | once | TRBV7-3 | - | 15 | TGTGCCAGCAGCTTAGCGACAGTGGTTGCTCAGCCCCAGCATTTT | CASSLATVVAQPQHF
TRBJ2-3 | - | TRBV9 | - | 14 | TGTGCCAGCAGCGTAGCTCGGGGGCCAGATACGCAGTATTTT | CASSVARGPDTQYF
TRBJ2-3 | few | TRBV6-5 | - | 14 | TGTGCCATCAGTGAAGCGGTCCGCACAGATACGCAGTATTTT | CAISEAVRTDTQYF
TRBJ2-2 | many | TRBV2 | - | 13 | TGTGCCAGCAGTACCACCTACCCCGGGGAGCTGTTTTTT | CASSTTYPGELFF
TRBJ2-5 | - | TRBV7-9 | - | 13 | TGCGCCAGCAGCAGAAGGGGTCAAGAGACCCAGTACTTC | CASSRRGQETQYF